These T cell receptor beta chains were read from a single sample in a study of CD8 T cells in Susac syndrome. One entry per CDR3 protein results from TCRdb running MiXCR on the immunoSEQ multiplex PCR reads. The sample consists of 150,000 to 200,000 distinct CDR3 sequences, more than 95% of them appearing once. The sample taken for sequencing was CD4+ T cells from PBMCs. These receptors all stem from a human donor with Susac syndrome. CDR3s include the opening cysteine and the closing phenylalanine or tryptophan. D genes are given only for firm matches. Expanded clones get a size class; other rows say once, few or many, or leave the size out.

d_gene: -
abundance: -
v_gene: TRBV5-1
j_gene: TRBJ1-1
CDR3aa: CASSLVAGPRVAAFF
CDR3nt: TGCGCCAGCAGCTTGGTGGCAGGGCCCCGTGTTGCTGCTTTCTTT

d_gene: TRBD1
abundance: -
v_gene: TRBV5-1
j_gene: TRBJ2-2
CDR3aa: CASSPRGGLGTGELFF
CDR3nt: TGCGCCAGCAGCCCGCGAGGGGGCTTGGGCACCGGGGAGCTGTTTTTT

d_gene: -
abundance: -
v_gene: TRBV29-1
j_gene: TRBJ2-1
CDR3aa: CSVQGPYYNEQFF
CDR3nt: TGCAGCGTGCAGGGGCCTTACTACAATGAGCAGTTCTTC

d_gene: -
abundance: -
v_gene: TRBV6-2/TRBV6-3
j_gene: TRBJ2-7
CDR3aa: CASSWGVSYEQYF
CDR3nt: TGTGCCAGCAGTTGGGGGGTCTCCTACGAGCAGTACTTC

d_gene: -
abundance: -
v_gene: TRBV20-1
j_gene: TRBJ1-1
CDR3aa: CSAQRGGEAFF
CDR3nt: TGCAGTGCCCAGCGGGGGGGAGAAGCTTTCTTT

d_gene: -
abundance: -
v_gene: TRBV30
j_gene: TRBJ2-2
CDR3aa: CAWADWQGNTGELFF
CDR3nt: TGTGCCTGGGCCGATTGGCAGGGGAACACCGGGGAGCTGTTTTTT

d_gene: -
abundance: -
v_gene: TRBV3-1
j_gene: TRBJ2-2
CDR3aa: CASSRAGELFF
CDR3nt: TGTGCCAGCAGCCGAGCCGGGGAGCTGTTTTTT

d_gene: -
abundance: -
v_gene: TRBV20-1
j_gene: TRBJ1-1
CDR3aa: CSARTSRAEAFF
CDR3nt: TGCAGTGCTAGAACTTCGAGGGCTGAAGCTTTCTTT

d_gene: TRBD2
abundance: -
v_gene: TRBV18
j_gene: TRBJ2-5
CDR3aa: CASSPSASGQETQYF
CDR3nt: TGTGCCAGCTCACCATCGGCTAGCGGACAAGAGACCCAGTACTTC

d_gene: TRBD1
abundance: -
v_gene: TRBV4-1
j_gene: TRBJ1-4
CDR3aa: CASSRGTGDFNEKLFF
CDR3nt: TGCGCCAGCAGCCGGGGAACAGGGGACTTTAATGAAAAACTGTTTTTT

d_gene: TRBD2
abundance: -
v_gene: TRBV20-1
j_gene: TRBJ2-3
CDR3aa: CSATELAGVEDTQYF
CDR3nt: TGCAGTGCTACGGAACTAGCGGGAGTGGAAGATACGCAGTATTTT

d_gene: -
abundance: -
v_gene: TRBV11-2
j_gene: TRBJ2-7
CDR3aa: CASSDNGGVEQYF
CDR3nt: TGTGCCAGCAGCGACAACGGGGGTGTTGAGCAGTACTTC

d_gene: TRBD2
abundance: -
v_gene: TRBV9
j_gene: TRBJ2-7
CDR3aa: CASSVGTSGRNYF
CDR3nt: TGTGCCAGCAGCGTAGGGACTAGCGGGAGAAATTACTTC

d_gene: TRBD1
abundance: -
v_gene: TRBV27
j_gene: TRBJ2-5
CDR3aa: CASAGRGHETQYF
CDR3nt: TGTGCCAGTGCCGGAAGGGGGCACGAGACCCAGTACTTC

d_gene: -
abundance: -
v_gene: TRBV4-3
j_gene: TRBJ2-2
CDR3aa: CASSQDGPVTGELFF
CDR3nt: TGCGCCAGCAGCCAAGATGGGCCGGTCACCGGGGAGCTGTTTTTT

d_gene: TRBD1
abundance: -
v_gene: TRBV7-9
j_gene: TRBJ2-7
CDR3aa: CASSQDRGTYEQYF
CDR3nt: TGTGCCAGCAGCCAGGACAGGGGGACCTACGAGCAGTACTTC

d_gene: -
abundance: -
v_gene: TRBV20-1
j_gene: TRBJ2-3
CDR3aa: CSSPGLGGAVDTQYF
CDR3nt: TGCAGTTCCCCCGGCCTTGGGGGGGCAGTAGATACGCAGTATTTT

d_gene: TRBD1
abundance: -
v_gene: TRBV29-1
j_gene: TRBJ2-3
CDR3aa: CSVVAGGWSTDTQYF
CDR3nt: TGCAGCGTTGTAGCAGGGGGCTGGAGCACAGATACGCAGTATTTT

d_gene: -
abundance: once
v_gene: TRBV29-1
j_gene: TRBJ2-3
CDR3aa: CSVWGTRSTDTQYF
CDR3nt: TGCAGCGTTTGGGGGACCCGAAGCACAGATACGCAGTATTTT

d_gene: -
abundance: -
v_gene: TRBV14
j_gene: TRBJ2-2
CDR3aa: CASSRKRYTGELFF
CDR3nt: TGTGCCAGCAGCCGGAAACGTTACACCGGGGAGCTGTTTTTT

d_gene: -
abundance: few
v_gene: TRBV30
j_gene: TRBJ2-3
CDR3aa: CAWLAGTQYF
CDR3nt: TGTGCCTGGTTAGCAGGGACGCAGTATTTT

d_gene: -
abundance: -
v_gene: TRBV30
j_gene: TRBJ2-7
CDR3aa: CAWTNAYEQYF
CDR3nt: TGTGCCTGGACTAACGCCTACGAGCAGTACTTC

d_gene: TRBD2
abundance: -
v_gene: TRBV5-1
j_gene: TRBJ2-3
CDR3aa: CASSLFTSGGPEYF
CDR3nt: TGCGCCAGCAGCTTGTTCACTAGCGGGGGTCCCGAGTATTTT

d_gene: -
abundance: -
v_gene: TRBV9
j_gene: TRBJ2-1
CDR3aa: CASSVVGGFGEQFF
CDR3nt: TGTGCCAGCAGCGTAGTAGGGGGGTTTGGCGAGCAGTTCTTC

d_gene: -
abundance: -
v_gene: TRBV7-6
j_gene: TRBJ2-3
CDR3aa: CASSLGGFWTDTQYF
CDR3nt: TGTGCCAGCAGCTTAGGGGGGTTTTGGACAGATACGCAGTATTTT

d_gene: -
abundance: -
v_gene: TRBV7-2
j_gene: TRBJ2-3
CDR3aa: CASSLYQDTDTQYF
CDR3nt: TGTGCCAGCAGCCTCTACCAAGATACTGATACGCAGTATTTT

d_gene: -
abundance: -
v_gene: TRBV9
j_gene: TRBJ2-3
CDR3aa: CASSSTGVSTDTQYF
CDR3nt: TGTGCCAGCAGCTCGACGGGAGTTAGCACAGATACGCAGTATTTT

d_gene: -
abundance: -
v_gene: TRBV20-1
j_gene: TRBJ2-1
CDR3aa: CSAREWQGQFF
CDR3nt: TGCAGTGCTAGAGAGTGGCAGGGGCAGTTCTTC

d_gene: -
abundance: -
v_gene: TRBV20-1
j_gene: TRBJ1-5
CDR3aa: CSAMVTGGVQPQHF
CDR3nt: TGCAGTGCTATGGTGACAGGAGGCGTTCAGCCCCAGCATTTT

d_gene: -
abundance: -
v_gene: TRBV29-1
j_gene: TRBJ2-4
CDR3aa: CSVEDGPGNIQYF
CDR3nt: TGCAGCGTTGAAGACGGGCCGGGAAACATTCAGTACTTC